These 21 T cell receptor beta chains came from one sample sequenced in a study of control samples from healthy donors and cancer patients. Measured with immunoSEQ multiplex PCR; TCRdb has only the in-frame clones, and not every one. The data show roughly 130,000 clones, with approximately 92% seen just once and approximately 10% held by the top ten. Sequences were obtained from blood. Receptors originate from a man aged 25-40 years in good health.

The chain couples TRBV12-3 or TRBV12-4 to TRBJ2-1; D unresolved. CDR3 size: 13 residues. Trimming removed 2 bases from V and 4 bases from J, with 6 bases in between. CDR3 loop: CASSLRLYNEQFF. In DNA form, the CDR3 reads TGTGCCAGCAGTTTACGCTTATACAATGAGCAGTTCTTC.

This clone appeared a few times. The chain links TRBV10-3 to TRBJ2-5; unclear D gene. The germline CDR1 and CDR2 sequences are ENHRY and SYGVKD. The CDR3 contains 10 residues. Trimming cost V 10 bases and J 5 bases, with 8 bases left between them. The CDR3 reads CATGGETQYF. In DNA, the CDR3 is TGTGCCACAGGCGGTGAGACCCAGTACTTC.

This clone was counted once. The J gene is TRBJ1-1, the V gene TRBV18; tentative D call: TRBD1 (5 bases). The CDR3 runs to 15 residues. Germline V gene data show CDR1 as KGHSH and CDR2 as LQKENI. With 0 bases removed from V and 2 bases from J, the gap between germline ends came to 10 bases. Here the CDR3 reads CASSPPRTSNTEAFF. The DNA for the CDR3 is TGTGCCAGCTCACCACCTCGGACATCCAACACTGAAGCTTTCTTT.

This chain connects TRBV7-9 to TRBJ1-4; a weak D match, TRBD1 (6 bases). Germline lookup yields CDR1 SEHNR and CDR2 FQNEAQ (reference sequence). This CDR3 is 15 amino acids long. The V and J ends lost 1 base and 4 bases respectively, with 10 bases between them. The CDR3 region is CASSLGEGVNEKLFF. The CDR3 DNA reads TGTGCCAGCAGCTTAGGGGAGGGGGTTAATGAAAAACTGTTTTTT.

This chain uses TRBV5-5 with TRBJ2-5, with TRBD2 matching over 12 bases. V trimming: 0 bases; J trimming: 1 base; junction bases outside the gene matches: 10. The V gene's germline CDR1 is SGHKS and CDR2 YYEKEE (reference sequence). This CDR3 comprises 19 residues. DNA of the CDR3: TGTGCCAGCAGCTTGGTCGGACTAGCGGGACCCCCCGGCCAAGAGACCCAGTACTTC. Its translation: CASSLVGLAGPPGQETQYF.

The rearrangement links TRBV11-3 to TRBJ2-1; D might be TRBD1 (6 bases). Per germline, CDR1 SGHNT and CDR2 YENEEA. The V end lost 5 bases, the J end lost 2 bases, and 13 bases lay between the germline ends. The CDR3 sequence is 15 residues long. The DNA for the CDR3 is TGTGCCAGCAGCCCACAGGGCCTAGCCTACAATGAGCAGTTCTTC. This encodes CASSPQGLAYNEQFF.

In nucleotides, the CDR3 is TGTGCCAGCAGCCTTGGACAGGTCAATCAGCCCCAGCATTTT. Its translation is CASSLGQVNQPQHF. V and J are TRBV27 and TRBJ1-5; 7 bases are shared with TRBD1. Unmatched junction bases numbered 5, after V lost 6 bases and J lost 3 bases. Germline V gene sequence: CDR1 MNHEY, CDR2 SMNVEV (reference sequence). This CDR3 has 14 amino acids.

The CDR3 DNA reads as TGTGCCAGTATTACCGGCCCTTCTGGTGGGGCTTTCTTT. Its protein is CASITGPSGGAFF. This rearrangement joins TRBV19 to TRBJ1-1; D gene ambiguous. The CDR3 runs 13 residues. Trimming shortened V by 7 bases and J by 11 bases, and 20 bases separated the two germline ends. Germline V gene data show CDR1 as LNHDA and CDR2 as SQIVND (reference sequence).

The chain carries TRBV6-2 or TRBV6-3 and TRBJ1-3; no clear D. The CDR3 is 20 residues long. Per the germline V gene, CDR1 is MNHEY and CDR2 is SVGEGT. The ends were cut back, 1 base at V and 4 bases at J, with 26 bases in the middle. The CDR3 reads CASSYFEGLADLQKGNTIYF. As DNA, the CDR3 is TGTGCCAGCAGTTACTTCGAGGGCCTCGCTGATCTACAAAAAGGAAACACCATATATTTT.

This rearrangement joins TRBV21-1 to TRBJ1-1; the DNA was not used to check the table's D call, TRBD1. TRBV21-1 is assigned pseudogene status. The CDR3 consists of 14 residues. The chain's CDR3 is CASSKRLQGTEAFF. CDR3 bases: TGTGCCAGCAGCAAACGTCTACAGGGCACTGAAGCTTTCTTT.

This clone appeared once. The genes are TRBV3-1 (or the pseudogene TRBV3-2) and TRBJ1-6; D is possibly TRBD1 (6 bases). V was cut by 1 base and J by 9 bases, with 7 bases left in between. This CDR3 has 13 amino acids. Germline CDR1 LGHDT, CDR2 YNNKEL (reference sequence). The CDR3: CASSQGQVSPLHF. CDR3 sequence (DNA): TGTGCCAGCAGCCAAGGACAGGTTTCACCCCTCCACTTT.

This rearrangement joins TRBV11-2 to TRBJ2-2; D uncertain. CDR1 SGHAT and CDR2 FQNNGV come from the germline V gene. Trimming shortened V by 0 bases and J by 1 base, and 9 bases separated the two germline ends. There are 16 residues in the CDR3. In DNA form, the CDR3 reads TGTGCCAGCAGCTTAGATCTAGGGTTGAACACCGGGGAGCTGTTTTTT. Residues: CASSLDLGLNTGELFF.

The gene calls are TRBV6-2 or TRBV6-3 and TRBJ2-7; D not certain. V was pared by 5 bases and J by 3 bases, with 20 bases between. Germline V gene sequence: CDR1 MNHEY, CDR2 SVGEGT. The length of the CDR3 is 16 residues. CDR3 sequence: CASSRTPTLGRYEQYF. The CDR3 DNA follows: TGTGCCAGCAGTCGCACGCCAACCCTAGGGCGCTACGAGCAGTACTTC.

The chain links TRBV30 to TRBJ1-6; D uncertain. CDR3 size: 12 residues. Germline V gene data show CDR1 as GTSNPN and CDR2 as SVGIG (reference sequence). Trimming removed 2 bases from V and 10 bases from J, with 9 bases in between. CDR3 region: CAWSRVRSPLHF. DNA of the CDR3: TGTGCCTGGAGTAGGGTGAGGTCACCCCTCCACTTT.

The CDR3 is CASTKRGGANTEAFF. CDR3 DNA sequence: TGTGCCAGTACTAAGAGGGGTGGGGCAAACACTGAAGCTTTCTTT. The chain has TRBV19 and TRBJ1-1; tentatively, D is TRBD1 (5 bases). This CDR3 has 15 residues. Looked up from germline, CDR1 is LNHDA and CDR2 is SQIVND (reference sequence). Trimming pared 7 bases from V and 2 bases from J, leaving 17 bases between.

This rearrangement joins TRBV27 to TRBJ2-7, with no clear D. CDR1 and CDR2 from the germline V gene are MNHEY and SMNVEV (reference sequence). With 3 bases removed from V and 5 bases from J, the gap between germline ends came to 2 bases. This CDR3 region has 10 residues. The CDR3 sequence: CASSFNEQYF. CDR3 bases: TGTGCCAGCAGTTTCAACGAGCAGTACTTC.

V is TRBV28 and J is TRBJ2-1; 9 bases are a match to TRBD2. Trimming at V came to 3 bases and at J to 9 bases, leaving 6 bases not matched to a gene. Germline CDR1 and CDR2: MDHEN and SYDVKM. The CDR3 totals 14 residues. The CDR3 coding sequence is TGTGCCAGCAGTTTGGGAGCGGGAGGTTTTGAGCAGTTCTTC. Its translation is CASSLGAGGFEQFF.

The J gene is TRBJ2-1, the V gene TRBV27; no clear D gene. V shed 6 bases and J shed 0 bases, with 12 bases lying between them. The V gene's germline CDR1 is MNHEY and CDR2 SMNVEV (reference sequence). The CDR3 runs to 15 residues. The CDR3 DNA follows: TGTGCCAGCAGAGGAAACGGAATCTCCTACAATGAGCAGTTCTTC. Protein sequence: CASRGNGISYNEQFF.

V gene TRBV30 combines with J gene TRBJ2-3; D gene unclear. CDR3 size: 13 residues. Germline V gene sequence: CDR1 GTSNPN, CDR2 SVGIG (reference sequence). The V end lost 2 bases, the J end lost 6 bases, and 12 bases lay between the germline ends. This CDR3 is CAWSPPLRDTQYF. The CDR3 coding sequence is TGTGCCTGGAGTCCCCCCCTCCGTGATACGCAGTATTTT.

The chain has TRBV7-9 and TRBJ2-2; D unresolved. This CDR3 has 16 amino acids. V shed 5 bases and J shed 0 bases, with 13 bases lying between them. CDR1 SEHNR and CDR2 FQNEAQ come from the germline V gene (reference sequence). The CDR3 DNA follows: TGTGCCAGCAGCACCGGAGACACCACGAACACCGGGGAGCTGTTTTTT. Its protein product is CASSTGDTTNTGELFF.

The V call is TRBV9, the J call TRBJ2-2, with 12 bases fitting TRBD2. The CDR3 length is 15 residues. From germline, CDR1 is SGDLS and CDR2 YYNGEE. Losses at the gene ends were 4 bases for V and 10 bases for J; bases not matched to a gene: 8. CDR3 region: CASSPTTSGSPELFF. In DNA, the CDR3 is TGTGCCAGCAGCCCGACGACTAGCGGGAGCCCGGAGCTGTTTTTT.